Below, 22 T cell receptor beta chains from the same sample are listed, as sequenced in a study of regulatory T cells in long-lasting Graves disease. Time point reported: persistent/refractory GD, antithyroid drugs over 5 years with positive TRAb. RNA extracted from PBMCs served as the sequencing template. HTBI primers from iRepertoire and Arm-PCR of CDR3 regions yielded the TCR beta libraries. TCRdb passed the multiplex PCR reads through MiXCR, listing each CDR3 protein once. In the table there are 360,000 or so distinct CDR3 sequences, 20% to 25% of which are singletons. Here the sequenced sample was peripheral blood mononuclear cells (PBMCs), taken when the disease was refractory, from a patient treated with antithyroid drugs. The receptors derive from a middle-aged woman with Graves disease.

J is TRBJ2-7 and V is TRBV7-9; D remains ambiguous. Germline CDR1 reads SEHNR; CDR2 reads FQNEAQ (reference sequence). V lost 2 bases to trimming and J lost 5 bases, with 10 bases between them. CDR3 length equals 13 residues. In DNA, the CDR3 is TGTGCCAGCAGCTTACCGGGTGCCCACGAGCAGTACTTC. It yields the protein CASSLPGAHEQYF.

The sample holds many counts of this clonotype. The chain is built from TRBV20-1 and TRBJ2-7, with TRBD1 as a possible D gene (6 bases). Germline values: CDR1 DFQATT, CDR2 SNEGSKA (reference sequence). With 3 bases removed from V and 2 bases from J, the gap between germline ends came to 23 bases. This CDR3 is built from 17 residues. The CDR3 nucleotides are TGCAGTGCTAGGTCCGGGCAGGGGCGTTCTCCCGCCTACGAGCAGTACTTC. It codes for CSARSGQGRSPAYEQYF.

The genes are TRBV29-1 and TRBJ1-1; perhaps TRBD1 as D (6 bases). Between the trimmed V and J ends, which lost 4 bases and 1 base, there was a span of 13 bases. The CDR3 covers 14 residues. Germline V gene data show CDR1 as SQVTM and CDR2 as ANQGSEA. The CDR3 protein is CSVAQGPRNTEAFF. Here the CDR3 DNA reads TGCAGCGTTGCACAGGGCCCCAGGAACACTGAAGCTTTCTTT.

The table lists this clonotype with a few counts. The rearrangement joins TRBV27 to TRBJ2-7; D is uncertain. The V end was cut by 3 bases, the J end by 5 bases, with 11 bases between. CDR3 size: 13 residues. Germline V gene lookup returns CDR1 MNHEY and CDR2 SMNVEV (reference sequence). The CDR3 DNA reads TGTGCCAGCAGTTTCGCTTCGGACCACGAGCAGTACTTC. Encoded protein: CASSFASDHEQYF.

This clonotype was seen repeatedly, ten times or more. The chain joins TRBV29-1 to TRBJ1-5; TRBD1 might be the D (6 bases). The length of the CDR3 is 13 residues. Germline assignment: CDR1 SQVTM and CDR2 ANQGSEA. Trimming removed 6 bases at V and 7 bases at J, with 16 bases between. The CDR3 loop is CSVSNGGEQPQHF. CDR3 nucleotide sequence: TGCAGCGTCTCGAATGGGGGCGAACAGCCCCAGCATTTT.

The table lists this clonotype with many counts. The CDR3 DNA is TGTGCCAGCAGTGATCTGGCCGAAATGAAGACCCAGTACTTC. Protein product: CASSDLAEMKTQYF. This rearrangement joins TRBV6-1 to TRBJ2-5; no definite D call. V dropped 3 bases and J dropped 6 bases, with 14 bases sitting between them. The CDR3 sequence is 14 residues long. CDR1 and CDR2 (germline): MNHNS, SASEGT.

In this sample, this clonotype turned up many times. The CDR3 bases are TGTGCCAGCAGTTACCCTTTCAGGGCGAGGGAGACCCAGTACTTC. Its protein product is CASSYPFRARETQYF. The chain employs TRBV6-2 or TRBV6-3 and TRBJ2-5, with D maybe TRBD1 (5 bases). Germline V gene sequence: CDR1 MNHEY, CDR2 SVGEGT. The CDR3 totals 15 residues. Trimming left V 2 bases short and J 5 bases short, with 15 bases between.

This clonotype was seen only a few times. The rearrangement uses TRBV5-1 and TRBJ2-2; D unclear. Trimming removed 5 bases from V and 1 base from J, with 12 bases in between. This CDR3 has 15 residues. CDR1 and CDR2 from the germline V gene are SGHRS and YFSETQ. This CDR3 reads CASSRAELNTGELFF. CDR3 nucleotide sequence: TGCGCCAGCAGTAGGGCGGAGCTGAACACCGGGGAGCTGTTTTTT.

In the case of this clonotype: A much bigger clone sits one base away, suggesting this may be a read error. The rearrangement uses TRBV19 and TRBJ1-1, with 10 nucleotides matching TRBD1. This CDR3 contains 14 residues. The germline V gene encodes CDR1 LNHDA and CDR2 SQIVND (reference sequence). With V trimmed by 6 bases and J by 7 bases, 8 bases remained unmatched. CDR3 nucleotide sequence: TGTGCCAGTAGGACAGGGGGCGCGGGCATTGAAGCTTTCTTT. Amino acid sequence: CASRTGGAGIEAFF.

This clonotype was seen ten or more times. The CDR3 DNA is TGTGCCAGCACCCGACCCTATAATTCACCCCTCCACTTT. Protein: CASTRPYNSPLHF. The V gene is TRBV28, the J gene TRBJ1-6; D unresolved. V shed 7 bases and J shed 2 bases, with 6 bases lying between them. The CDR3 is 13 residues long. The germline gives CDR1 MDHEN, CDR2 SYDVKM.

The rearrangement joins TRBV6-1 to TRBJ1-2; D may be TRBD1 (6 bases). Germline CDR1 MNHNS, CDR2 SASEGT. V lost 4 bases, J lost 7 bases, and 19 bases lay in between. CDR3 length: 15 amino acids. Here the CDR3 DNA reads TGTGCCAGCAGTGCCTTTCAAACAGGGTCCCTTGGCTACACCTTC. This gives the protein CASSAFQTGSLGYTF.

This clonotype has a handful of counts. The gene calls are TRBV29-1 and TRBJ1-4; 8 nucleotides align to TRBD1. The length of the CDR3 is 12 residues. The J segment lost 13 bases and the V segment lost 4 bases, leaving 8 bases of the junction unmatched. Germline V CDR1 and CDR2: SQVTM, ANQGSEA. In DNA, the CDR3 is TGCAGCGTTGGGTTTCAGGGGGCGCGACTGTTTTTT. Residues: CSVGFQGARLFF.

This clonotype has more than one count but fewer than ten. The chain couples TRBV30 to TRBJ2-5; no clear D. CDR1 is GTSNPN and CDR2 is SVGIG in the germline V gene (reference sequence). This CDR3 region has 12 residues. Trimming removed 3 bases at V and 2 bases at J, with 7 bases between. The CDR3 loop reads CAWRGFQETQYF. The CDR3 DNA reads TGTGCCTGGAGGGGCTTTCAAGAGACCCAGTACTTC.

This clonotype showed up just a few times. This rearrangement joins TRBV20-1 to TRBJ1-1; no reliable D call. Per the germline V gene, CDR1 is DFQATT and CDR2 is SNEGSKA (reference sequence). The CDR3 loop spans 11 amino acids. The V end lost 1 base, the J end lost 7 bases, and 7 bases lay between the germline ends. Here the CDR3 reads CSARGPGEAFF. DNA for the CDR3: TGCAGTGCTAGAGGCCCGGGTGAAGCTTTCTTT.

This clonotype was seen many times. The rearrangement joins TRBV11-2 to TRBJ2-5; 7 bases fit TRBD1. V shed 6 bases, J shed 0 bases, and the junction held 7 bases outside the gene matches. Germline assignment: CDR1 SGHAT and CDR2 FQNNGV. This CDR3 is built from 15 residues. The CDR3 coding sequence is TGTGCCAGCAGACAGGGGACCTCGTACCAAGAGACCCAGTACTTC. Its translation: CASRQGTSYQETQYF.

This chain connects TRBV14 to TRBJ2-7; D call uncertain. The ends were cut back, 8 bases at V and 2 bases at J, with 16 bases in the middle. This CDR3 comprises 14 residues. Germline V CDR1 and CDR2: SGHDN, FVKESK. The chain's CDR3 is CASPYCKITYEQYF. CDR3 nucleotides: TGTGCCAGCCCCTATTGTAAAATTACCTACGAGCAGTACTTC.

At least ten counts were recorded for this clonotype. V usage is TRBV12-3 or TRBV12-4 and J usage is TRBJ1-2; D ambiguous. There are 13 residues in the CDR3. V lost 7 bases, J lost 6 bases, and 15 bases lay in between. CDR3: CASTRSLRDGYTF. CDR3 sequence (DNA): TGTGCCAGCACCCGGTCCCTTCGGGATGGCTACACCTTC.

V is TRBV7-9 and J is TRBJ2-2, with a weak D call TRBD1 (5 bases). With 7 bases removed from V and 6 bases from J, the gap between germline ends came to 9 bases. The CDR3 covers 12 residues. CDR1 is SEHNR, CDR2 FQNEAQ, per germline (reference sequence). The CDR3 DNA reads TGTGCCAGCACCATAGGGGCCGGGGAGCTGTTTTTT. It is translated as CASTIGAGELFF.

The sample holds many counts of this clonotype. V and J are TRBV2 and TRBJ2-7, with 7 bases aligning to TRBD2. This CDR3 comprises 20 residues. Germline V CDR1 and CDR2: SNHLY, FYNNEI. The trim removed 4 bases at V and 0 bases at J, leaving 21 bases unmatched. The CDR3 nucleotides are TGTGCCAGCAGTGTTGTAGTCATGGCTAGCGGACTAAGAGGCTCCTACGAGCAGTACTTC. This translates into CASSVVVMASGLRGSYEQYF.

This clonotype has ten or more counts. V is TRBV12-3 or TRBV12-4 and J is TRBJ1-5, with D possibly TRBD1 on 5 matching bases. V was shortened by 7 bases and J by 3 bases, with 19 bases between the two germline ends. The CDR3 consists of 16 residues. The DNA of the CDR3 is TGTGCCAGCACCTCCCGGGGGTGGACGGTCAATCAGCCCCAGCATTTT. It yields the protein CASTSRGWTVNQPQHF.

This clonotype was seen more than once but under ten times. The V and J genes are TRBV6-5 and TRBJ1-1; unclear D gene. The V end lost 4 bases, the J end lost 5 bases, and 11 bases lay between the germline ends. CDR3 size: 13 residues. CDR1 and CDR2 (germline): MNHEY, SVGAGI. CDR3 sequence (DNA): TGTGCCAGCAGTTCATATTTCGGGACTGAAGCTTTCTTT. As protein: CASSSYFGTEAFF.

This clonotype was detected ten times or more. This rearrangement joins TRBV27 to TRBJ2-7; possible D gene TRBD2, 5 bases. CDR1 is MNHEY, CDR2 SMNVEV, per germline (reference sequence). The CDR3 loop spans 18 amino acids. V lost 2 bases, J lost 7 bases, and 27 bases lay in between. The CDR3, as DNA: TGTGCCAGCAGTTTAACCCCATCAGAGGGAGCTACTTGGGGAGAGCAGTACTTC. This gives the protein CASSLTPSEGATWGEQYF.